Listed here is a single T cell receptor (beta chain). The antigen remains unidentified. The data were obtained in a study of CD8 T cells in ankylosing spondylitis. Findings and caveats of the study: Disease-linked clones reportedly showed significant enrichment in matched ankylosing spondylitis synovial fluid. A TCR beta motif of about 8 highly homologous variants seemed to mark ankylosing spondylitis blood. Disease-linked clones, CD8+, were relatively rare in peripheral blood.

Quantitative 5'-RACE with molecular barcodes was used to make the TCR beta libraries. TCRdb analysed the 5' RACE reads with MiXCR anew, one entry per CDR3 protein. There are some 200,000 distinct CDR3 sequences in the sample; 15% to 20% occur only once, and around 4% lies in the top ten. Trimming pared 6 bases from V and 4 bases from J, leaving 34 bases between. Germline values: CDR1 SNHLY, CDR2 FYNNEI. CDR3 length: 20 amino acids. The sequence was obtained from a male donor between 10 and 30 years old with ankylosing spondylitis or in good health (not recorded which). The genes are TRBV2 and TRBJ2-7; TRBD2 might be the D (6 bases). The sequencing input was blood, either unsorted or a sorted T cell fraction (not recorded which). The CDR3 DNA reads TGTGCCAGCAGCTCGACGGTGCAGGGAGTCAGTCGGGAGACCCCGTACGAGCAGTACGTC. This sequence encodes CASSSTVQGVSRETPYEQYV.